These T cell receptor beta chains were read from a single sample in a study of molecular identifiers for immune sequencing clone quantification. TCRdb independently ran MiXCR on the PCR reads; one entry per CDR3 protein. The table records about half a million distinct CDR3 sequences, over 20% of them present only once. The material sequenced was naive CD8+ T cells from blood, with Jurkat cell RNA spiked in. The receptors were sampled from a human donor in good health. Some libraries in this study had Jurkat cell RNA spiked in. Each CDR3 is given with its conserved first and last residue. The D gene is left open where the match is weak. Not every row has a clone size; where given, it reads once, few, many or a size class.

J: TRBJ2-1; D: TRBD2; size: many; V: TRBV30; CDR3: CAWSGLAGERQFF; DNA: TGTGCCTGGAGCGGACTAGCGGGAGAACGGCAGTTCTTC
J: TRBJ1-2; D: TRBD1; size: NA; V: TRBV19; CDR3: CASSTGGPNYGYTF; DNA: TGTGCCAGTAGTACAGGGGGGCCCAACTATGGCTACACCTTC
J: TRBJ2-7; D: NA; size: few; V: TRBV20-1; CDR3: CSASPWSESYEQYF; DNA: TGCAGTGCTAGCCCCTGGAGCGAGAGCTACGAGCAGTACTTC
J: TRBJ2-5; D: TRBD1; size: few; V: TRBV20-1; CDR3: CSARDGQGADKTQYF; DNA: TGCAGTGCTAGAGATGGACAGGGGGCGGATAAGACCCAGTACTTC
J: TRBJ2-2; D: NA; size: NA; V: TRBV10-2; CDR3: CASSETRGAGELFF; DNA: TGCGCCAGCAGTGAAACGAGGGGGGCCGGGGAGCTGTTTTTT
J: TRBJ2-2; D: NA; size: few; V: TRBV19; CDR3: CASSFNLGSGELFF; DNA: TGTGCCAGTAGTTTTAATCTGGGGTCCGGGGAGCTGTTTTTT
J: TRBJ2-3; D: NA; size: NA; V: TRBV6-2/TRBV6-3; CDR3: CASSYPGTQYF; DNA: TGTGCCAGCAGTTACCCGGGGACGCAGTATTTT
J: TRBJ2-2; D: NA; size: NA; V: TRBV24-1; CDR3: CATSDRTGEPFF; DNA: TGTGCCACCAGTGATCGCACCGGGGAGCCGTTTTTT
J: TRBJ2-7; D: NA; size: many; V: TRBV6-5; CDR3: CASNPRSAAYEQYF; DNA: TGTGCCAGCAACCCTAGGAGCGCCGCCTACGAGCAGTACTTC
J: TRBJ2-1; D: TRBD2; size: many; V: TRBV28; CDR3: CASSSRGLAHQYGEQFF; DNA: TGTGCCAGCAGCAGCCGCGGACTAGCGCATCAATACGGTGAGCAGTTCTTC
J: TRBJ2-7; D: NA; size: few; V: TRBV7-9; CDR3: CASSLTTGPSGEQYF; DNA: TGTGCCAGCAGCTTGACAACAGGTCCGTCCGGCGAGCAGTACTTC
J: TRBJ2-2; D: NA; size: many; V: TRBV7-8; CDR3: CASSLPVTGELFF; DNA: TGTGCCAGCAGCCTCCCAGTCACCGGGGAGCTGTTTTTT
J: TRBJ2-5; D: TRBD1; size: few; V: TRBV13; CDR3: CASSPRDRGYEETQYF; DNA: TGTGCCAGCAGCCCGCGGGACAGGGGGTATGAAGAGACCCAGTACTTC
J: TRBJ2-3; D: NA; size: many; V: TRBV4-1; CDR3: CASSQVLITDTQYF; DNA: TGCGCCAGCAGCCAAGTGTTAATCACAGATACGCAGTATTTT
J: TRBJ1-4; D: TRBD1; size: NA; V: TRBV27; CDR3: CASSPNSPRGGTNEKLFF; DNA: TGTGCCAGCAGTCCGAATTCCCCCAGGGGGGGGACTAATGAAAAACTGTTTTTT
J: TRBJ1-1; D: TRBD1; size: few; V: TRBV19; CDR3: CASIPLGQGLSEAFF; DNA: TGTGCCAGTATTCCCCTCGGACAGGGGCTCTCTGAAGCTTTCTTT
J: TRBJ1-2; D: NA; size: NA; V: TRBV4-1; CDR3: CASSPKLGGDGYTF; DNA: TGCGCCAGCAGCCCAAAGCTAGGGGGAGACGGCTACACCTTC
J: TRBJ2-5; D: TRBD2; size: few; V: TRBV5-6; CDR3: CASSSDEAGAIQETQYF; DNA: TGTGCCAGCAGCTCAGACGAAGCGGGGGCGATCCAAGAGACCCAGTACTTC
J: TRBJ2-5; D: NA; size: many; V: TRBV7-9; CDR3: CASSLEGMPEETQYF; DNA: TGTGCCAGCAGCTTAGAGGGGATGCCCGAGGAGACCCAGTACTTC
J: TRBJ2-2; D: TRBD1; size: NA; V: TRBV7-9; CDR3: CASSLIQGFNTGELFF; DNA: TGTGCCAGCAGCTTAATACAGGGGTTTAACACCGGGGAGCTGTTTTTT
J: TRBJ2-7; D: NA; size: many; V: TRBV28; CDR3: CASSLRGSLFGQYF; DNA: TGTGCCAGCAGTCTCAGGGGCTCACTCTTCGGTCAGTACTTC
J: TRBJ1-1; D: NA; size: many; V: TRBV5-4; CDR3: CASSIRGGGLNTEAFF; DNA: TGTGCCAGCAGCATCAGGGGTGGGGGACTGAACACTGAAGCTTTCTTT
J: TRBJ2-5; D: NA; size: many; V: TRBV7-2; CDR3: CASSPVLGVETQYF; DNA: TGTGCCAGCAGCCCAGTGTTGGGGGTAGAGACCCAGTACTTC
J: TRBJ2-1; D: TRBD2; size: NA; V: TRBV30; CDR3: CARSWASGANEQFF; DNA: TGTGCCAGGAGTTGGGCTAGCGGGGCCAATGAGCAGTTCTTC
J: TRBJ1-2; D: NA; size: many; V: TRBV7-9; CDR3: CASIDGEEPYGYTF; DNA: TGTGCCAGCATCGATGGGGAGGAGCCCTATGGCTACACCTTC
J: TRBJ2-1; D: TRBD2; size: few; V: TRBV20-1; CDR3: CSARDPDSGSVGSYNEQFF; DNA: TGCAGTGCTAGAGATCCCGATAGCGGGAGTGTAGGGTCCTACAATGAGCAGTTCTTC
J: TRBJ2-7; D: TRBD2; size: NA; V: TRBV24-1; CDR3: CATSPGLAREQYF; DNA: TGTGCCACCAGCCCCGGACTAGCGCGGGAGCAGTACTTC
J: TRBJ1-1; D: NA; size: many; V: TRBV6-5; CDR3: CASSYSRQGFTEAFF; DNA: TGTGCCAGCAGTTACTCGAGGCAGGGATTCACTGAAGCTTTCTTT
J: TRBJ2-7; D: TRBD2; size: many; V: TRBV27; CDR3: CASSLVGPSGNYEQYF; DNA: TGTGCCAGCAGTTTAGTAGGCCCTAGCGGGAACTACGAGCAGTACTTC
J: TRBJ2-1; D: TRBD2; size: NA; V: TRBV24-1; CDR3: CATSGPGLAETNEQFF; DNA: TGTGCCACCAGTGGCCCGGGACTAGCGGAGACCAATGAGCAGTTCTTC
J: TRBJ2-7; D: NA; size: many; V: TRBV4-3; CDR3: CASSQGLVGVEQYF; DNA: TGCGCCAGCAGCCAAGGACTAGTGGGGGTAGAGCAGTACTTC
J: TRBJ2-7; D: NA; size: NA; V: TRBV27; CDR3: CASFSATKSYEQYF; DNA: TGTGCCAGCTTTTCGGCGACAAAGTCCTACGAGCAGTACTTC
J: TRBJ2-1; D: TRBD2; size: many; V: TRBV11-2; CDR3: CASSITSGGSYNEQFF; DNA: TGTGCCAGCAGCATAACTAGCGGGGGTTCCTACAATGAGCAGTTCTTC
J: TRBJ1-6; D: TRBD1; size: few; V: TRBV19; CDR3: CASSAGQALGNSPLHF; DNA: TGTGCCAGTAGTGCCGGACAGGCCCTTGGGAATTCACCCCTCCACTTT
J: TRBJ1-5; D: NA; size: many; V: TRBV2; CDR3: CASTEVAFASQPQHF; DNA: TGTGCCAGCACTGAGGTGGCCTTCGCCAGTCAGCCCCAGCATTTT
J: TRBJ2-1; D: NA; size: NA; V: TRBV6-2/TRBV6-3; CDR3: CASSYSLANNEQFF; DNA: TGTGCCAGCAGTTACTCGCTCGCTAACAATGAGCAGTTCTTC
J: TRBJ2-3; D: TRBD1; size: NA; V: TRBV5-3; CDR3: CASSLFSDRGQWDTQYF; DNA: TGTGCCAGCAGCTTGTTTTCGGACAGGGGGCAATGGGATACGCAGTATTTT
J: TRBJ1-1; D: TRBD1; size: once; V: TRBV5-4; CDR3: CHSSLWTGNTEAFF; DNA: TGTCACAGCAGCTTATGGACAGGGAACACTGAAGCTTTCTTT
J: TRBJ2-7; D: NA; size: few; V: TRBV5-1; CDR3: CASSLEWSPPYEQYF; DNA: TGCGCCAGCAGCTTGGAGTGGAGTCCCCCCTACGAGCAGTACTTC
J: TRBJ1-2; D: NA; size: few; V: TRBV29-1; CDR3: CSVGNKADYGYTF; DNA: TGCAGCGTTGGGAACAAGGCTGACTATGGCTACACCTTC
J: TRBJ2-7; D: NA; size: NA; V: TRBV3-1; CDR3: CASSPEQGHLYEQYF; DNA: TGTGCCAGCAGCCCCGAACAAGGACACCTCTACGAGCAGTACTTC
J: TRBJ2-1; D: NA; size: few; V: TRBV7-9; CDR3: CASSLGSDNEQFF; DNA: TGTGCCAGCAGCTTAGGGTCGGACAATGAGCAGTTCTTC
J: TRBJ2-4; D: NA; size: many; V: TRBV19; CDR3: CASSIDLVNIQYF; DNA: TGTGCCAGTAGTATAGATCTCGTAAACATTCAGTACTTC
J: TRBJ2-3; D: NA; size: NA; V: TRBV27; CDR3: CASSPQPRGRRVTDTQYF; DNA: TGTGCCAGCAGTCCCCAACCTCGAGGACGGAGGGTGACAGATACGCAGTATTTT
J: TRBJ2-3; D: TRBD1; size: few; V: TRBV7-3; CDR3: CASSFLRDRDTDTQYF; DNA: TGTGCCAGCAGCTTTTTGCGGGACAGGGACACAGATACGCAGTATTTT
J: TRBJ2-1; D: NA; size: NA; V: TRBV24-1; CDR3: CATSSGTNEQFF; DNA: TGTGCCACCAGCTCAGGGACCAATGAGCAGTTCTTC
J: TRBJ2-7; D: NA; size: NA; V: TRBV5-6; CDR3: CASPPAGQQAEQYF; DNA: TGTGCCAGCCCCCCAGCGGGACAGCAAGCCGAGCAGTACTTC
J: TRBJ2-3; D: NA; size: NA; V: TRBV11-2; CDR3: CASTRSGATDTQYF; DNA: TGTGCCAGCACCCGGTCGGGGGCCACAGATACGCAGTATTTT
J: TRBJ1-5; D: TRBD1; size: NA; V: TRBV7-9; CDR3: CASSFWGQGRNQPQHF; DNA: TGTGCCAGCAGCTTCTGGGGACAGGGACGTAATCAGCCCCAGCATTTT
J: TRBJ1-5; D: NA; size: few; V: TRBV27; CDR3: CASSLSSGGYSNQPQHF; DNA: TGTGCCAGCAGTTTATCCTCCGGGGGGTATAGCAATCAGCCCCAGCATTTT
J: TRBJ2-5; D: NA; size: NA; V: TRBV20-1; CDR3: CSARVRGRVGETQYF; DNA: TGCAGTGCCAGAGTTCGGGGGCGAGTCGGAGAGACCCAGTACTTC
J: TRBJ1-1; D: NA; size: few; V: TRBV5-5; CDR3: CASSLTGGGMMNTEAFF; DNA: TGTGCCAGCAGCTTGACGGGGGGAGGGATGATGAACACTGAAGCTTTCTTT